This T cell receptor (beta chain) was captured by sequencing in a study of blood T cell repertoires in COVID-19. Overall study: From the United States, Italy and Spain came samples of acute and convalescent COVID-19. The analysed material was cDNA or gDNA that came from T cells, B-cell-depleted T cells, or PBMCs.

The sample holds one count of this clone. Sequencing used immunoSEQ multiplex PCR; TCRdb keeps in-frame clones, though not all of them. The table has some 190,000 clones, approximately 85% seen once. The CDR3 spans 15 residues. V lost 3 bases, J lost 1 base, and 5 bases stayed unmatched. Germline V lookup: CDR1 MDHEN, CDR2 SYDVKM. The chain uses TRBV28 and TRBJ2-7; the match to TRBD1 covers 8 bases. Material for sequencing was peripheral blood. This TCR was recovered from a man between 60 and 75 years old with acute or convalescent COVID-19. This CDR3 reads CASSFGGQVSYEQYF. For the CDR3, the DNA is TGTGCCAGCAGTTTCGGGGGACAGGTTTCCTACGAGCAGTACTTC.